This TCR beta chain was sequenced in a study of shared clonotypes between healthy human individuals. Study-level points and caveats: Represented genetic and exposure-history diversity was restricted by having few donors. Non-shared clonotypes displayed generation probabilities falling below those of clonotypes present in all four donors.

A remark on this clone: Its specificity is unknown.

V was trimmed by 6 bases and J by 5 bases, leaving 22 bases between them. Germline CDR1 ENHRY, CDR2 SYGVKD. The CDR3 has 16 residues. Several immunoSEQ 96-well plates shared each subset's DNA, each plate a replicate. Some clones are missing from TCRdb's copy, which holds only in-frame ones; the method was immunoSEQ multiplex PCR. Here the sample spans roughly 2.2 million clones, 85% to 95% being singletons. The TCR was taken from a man younger than 35 in good health. Some clones in this sample may be carry-over from other donors' samples. The chain links TRBV10-3 to TRBJ1-2, with D possibly TRBD1 on 5 matching bases. The sample comprised naive CD4+ T cells from PBMCs. As for subset: CD45RA+ positively selected. CDR3 bases: TGTGCCATCAGCCAACAAGGGGCAGGAGCCGCATATGGCTACACCTTC. Protein: CAISQQGAGAAYGYTF.